Listed below are T cell receptor beta chains from one sample, sequenced in a study of control samples from healthy donors and cancer patients. Clones were read by immunoSEQ multiplex PCR, and TCRdb kept only the in-frame ones, dropping some. The sample lists tens of thousands of clones; roughly 92% were seen once. The sequencing input was PBMCs. Source of these receptors: a woman aged 45-59 years with head and neck cancer. Both conserved end residues are part of each CDR3. A D gene is named only where the DNA matches it firmly. Clone size is shown for a subset of rows, as once, few, many or a class of expanded clone.

-	TRBV19	TRBJ2-5	TRBD1	TGTGCCAGTAGTATAGGGGGACAGAAAGAGACCCAGTACTTC	CASSIGGQKETQYF
-	TRBV5-6	TRBJ2-7	TRBD1	TGTGCCAGCAGCTTGGCCTTGGACAGGGGTGAGCAGTACTTC	CASSLALDRGEQYF
-	TRBV9	TRBJ1-4	TRBD1	TGTGCCAGCAGCGTAGGGGGACAGGCTAGTAATGAAAAACTGTTTTTT	CASSVGGQASNEKLFF
-	TRBV3-1/TRBV3-2	TRBJ1-5	-	TGTGCCAGCAGCCAAGATTTGACGTCGAATCAGCCCCAGCATTTT	CASSQDLTSNQPQHF
-	TRBV15	TRBJ2-3	-	TGTGCCACCAGCAGGGAGCTACAGAATGGGGCAGATACGCAGTATTTT	CATSRELQNGADTQYF
-	TRBV27	TRBJ1-2	-	TGTGCCAGCAGTTCCGACAGGCGAGGGAACTATGGCTACACCTTC	CASSSDRRGNYGYTF
-	TRBV20-1	TRBJ1-6	-	TGCAGTGCTAGTGGAGGGAATTCACCCCTCCACTTT	CSASGGNSPLHF
-	TRBV5-8	TRBJ2-1	-	TGTGCCAGCAGCTTGAGGTTGGACGGCAATGAGCAGTTCTTC	CASSLRLDGNEQFF
-	TRBV30	TRBJ1-1	-	TGTGCCTGGAGTAGGCAGGGGACCCCGACTGAAGCTTTCTTT	CAWSRQGTPTEAFF
-	TRBV24-1	TRBJ2-5	TRBD2	TGTGCCACCAGCGGGGGGGCCGGAGAGACCCAGTACTTC	CATSGGAGETQYF
-	TRBV30	TRBJ1-5	TRBD1	TGTGCCTGGGGGGGACAGGGGGCGAATCAGCCCCAGCATTTT	CAWGGQGANQPQHF
once	TRBV12-5	TRBJ2-7	-	TGTGCTAGTGGTCTCGGGACTGAGTACGAGCAGTACTTC	CASGLGTEYEQYF
-	TRBV27	TRBJ2-4	-	TGTGCCAGCAGTTCCAAGATAAGAGCCAAAAACATTCAGTACTTC	CASSSKIRAKNIQYF
few	TRBV7-2	TRBJ2-3	TRBD2	TGTGCCAGCAGCTTAGCTTTTACCGGGACTAGTACGCAGTATTTT	CASSLAFTGTSTQYF
-	TRBV7-9	TRBJ2-3	-	TGTGCCAGCAGCTTGGGGATTTTGGAGGGGACAGATACGCAGTATTTT	CASSLGILEGTDTQYF
-	TRBV18	TRBJ1-1	TRBD1	TGTGCCAGCTCACGGTCGACAGGGGGGCACACTGAAGCTTTCTTT	CASSRSTGGHTEAFF
-	TRBV5-1	TRBJ2-5	-	TGCGCCAGCAGCTTAAGGCCCGTAGAGACCCAGTACTTC	CASSLRPVETQYF
-	TRBV5-5	TRBJ2-2	-	TGTGCCAGCAGCTCACCCCCGGGACACTTCACCGGGGAGCTGTTTTTT	CASSSPPGHFTGELFF
-	TRBV2	TRBJ2-3	-	TGTGCCAGCAGTGAGGTGGAAACGCAGTATTTT	CASSEVETQYF
-	TRBV6-5	TRBJ1-1	TRBD1	TGTGCCAGCGCGCTGAACAGGGGCGACTTTGAAGCTTTCTTT	CASALNRGDFEAFF
-	TRBV12-3/TRBV12-4	TRBJ2-5	-	TGTGCCAGCACCTACTCGTTGGAGACCCAGTACTTC	CASTYSLETQYF
-	TRBV10-3	TRBJ1-1	-	TGTGCCATCAATGTGGGAGGAGACACTGAAGCTTTCTTT	CAINVGGDTEAFF
-	TRBV7-2	TRBJ2-7	TRBD2	TGTGCCAGCAGCTCGGGGGGGCCGAAAGGCGAGCAGTACTTC	CASSSGGPKGEQYF
-	TRBV28	TRBJ2-7	-	TGTGCCAGCAGCCTTAGAAGCCCTCCCGAGCAGTACTTC	CASSLRSPPEQYF
-	TRBV12-5	TRBJ2-1	TRBD2	TGTGCTAGTGGTTTGATCACCAGCGGGAGGGCCTCCTACAATGAGCAGTTCTTC	CASGLITSGRASYNEQFF
-	TRBV6-5	TRBJ2-5	-	TGTGCCAGCAGTTTGGGACACCTCCAAGAGACCCAGTACTTC	CASSLGHLQETQYF
-	TRBV4-1	TRBJ1-5	-	TGCGCCAGCAGCCAAGAAGGGGGTACAAGTCAGCCCCAGCATTTT	CASSQEGGTSQPQHF
once	TRBV19	TRBJ1-5	TRBD1	TGTGCCAGCACGGGACAGGTCTCGTTTGGTAATCAGCCCCAGCATTTT	CASTGQVSFGNQPQHF
-	TRBV28	TRBJ2-7	-	TGTGCCAGCAGTTTATGGCGTGGCGAGCAGTACTTC	CASSLWRGEQYF
-	TRBV9	TRBJ1-6	-	TGTGCCAGCAGCGTAGCAGGCCAGTACAATTCACCCCTCCACTTT	CASSVAGQYNSPLHF
once	TRBV5-1	TRBJ1-5	-	TGCGCCAGCAGCGCGGGGAAGGGGCAGCCCCAGCATTTT	CASSAGKGQPQHF
-	TRBV7-9	TRBJ2-7	TRBD1	TGTGCCAGCAGCACCGGGACAGGGGGAAACGAGCAGTACTTC	CASSTGTGGNEQYF
-	TRBV30	TRBJ2-6	-	TGTGCCTGGAGTCGCGGACAGTTTTCCTCTGGGGCCAACGTCCTGACTTTC	CAWSRGQFSSGANVLTF
-	TRBV27	TRBJ2-1	TRBD1	TGTGCCAGCAGTTCATTTAACAGGGGGATGGGTGAGCAGTTCTTC	CASSSFNRGMGEQFF
-	TRBV19	TRBJ2-1	-	TGTGCCAGTAGTATTGGGACGGGTTTGTACTACAATGAGCAGTTCTTC	CASSIGTGLYYNEQFF
-	TRBV29-1	TRBJ1-2	TRBD1	TGCAGCGTTGAAGATCGCTACAGGGGGCGGGGGAACTATGGCTACACCTTC	CSVEDRYRGRGNYGYTF
-	TRBV27	TRBJ1-1	-	TGTGCCAGCAGTTCACGGGTTTGGGGAGGTGACACTGAAGCTTTCTTT	CASSSRVWGGDTEAFF
-	TRBV25-1	TRBJ2-1	-	TGTGCCAGCAGTGATCCTGCCTTAGCCGGGGCAGTTGGGAATGAGCAGTTCTTC	CASSDPALAGAVGNEQFF
-	TRBV3-1/TRBV3-2	TRBJ2-2	-	TGTGCCAGCAGCCAAGGCGACCCCGGGGAGCTGTTTTTT	CASSQGDPGELFF
-	TRBV2	TRBJ1-1	-	TGTGCCAGCAGGGTACATGAAGAGTACACTGAAGCTTTCTTT	CASRVHEEYTEAFF
once	TRBV10-3	TRBJ2-1	-	TGTGCCATCAGTGGGGCGGGATGGAACGATGAGCAGTTCTTC	CAISGAGWNDEQFF
once	TRBV7-2	TRBJ1-1	-	TGTGCCAGCCGGGGGGGGCTCCTGGGCACTGAAGCTTTCTTT	CASRGGLLGTEAFF
-	TRBV11-2	TRBJ2-3	-	TGTGCCAGCAGCTTGTACAGGGCCACAGATACGCAGTATTTT	CASSLYRATDTQYF
-	TRBV28	TRBJ2-3	TRBD2	TGTGCCAGCAGTCACGCCCTCGTCTTGCGGGGGGCAGATACGCAGTATTTT	CASSHALVLRGADTQYF
-	TRBV7-9	TRBJ1-3	TRBD1	TGTGCCAGCAGCTACAGACAGGGACCCGGCTCTGGAAACACCATATATTTT	CASSYRQGPGSGNTIYF